The next 18 T cell receptor beta chains were all read from a single sample in a study of cytomegalovirus exposure and HLA in healthy donors. 60 Vbeta and 13 Jbeta primers were used in PCR. Clones were read by immunoSEQ multiplex PCR, and TCRdb kept only the in-frame ones, dropping some. Of about 180,000 clones listed, around 80% are singletons. Sequencing input: PBMCs. The receptors were sampled from a girl aged 5-17 years in good health and CMV-seropositive.

The chain is built from TRBV2 and TRBJ2-7; possibly TRBD1 for D (6 bases). CDR3 length equals 16 residues. CDR1 and CDR2 (germline): SNHLY, FYNNEI. With 6 bases removed from V and 5 bases from J, the gap between germline ends came to 23 bases. The CDR3 protein is CASSWNQGPGVHEQYF. The CDR3 DNA follows: TGTGCCAGCAGCTGGAACCAGGGCCCAGGGGTCCACGAGCAGTACTTC. Looking up the rest from reference TRBV2 and TRBJ2-7 gives the full variable domain: EPEVTQTPSHQVTQMGQEVILRCVPISNHLYFYWYRQILGQKVEFLVSFYNNEISEKSEIFDDQFSVERPDGSNFTLKIRSTKLEDSAMYFCASSWNQGPGVHEQYFGPGTRLTVT.

This clone was seen just once. The chain recombines TRBV14 with TRBJ2-5; D not certain. The end of the DNA fits TRBJ2-7 better, so the J call may be wrong. CDR3 length: 13 amino acids. Germline V lookup: CDR1 SGHDN, CDR2 FVKESK. CDR3 loop: CASSHGSGYEQYF. The CDR3 nucleotides read TGTGCCAGCAGCCACGGTTCAGGCTACGAGCAGTACTTC.

CDR3 sequence reads: CASSNLHEASGREKSYEQYF. The CDR3 DNA is TGTGCCAGCAGCAATCTCCATGAGGCTAGCGGGAGGGAAAAGAGCTACGAGCAGTACTTC. V is TRBV21-1 and J is TRBJ2-7; TRBD2 is the table's D call, not checked against the DNA. TRBV21-1 is noted as a pseudogene. This CDR3 is 20 amino acids long.

The rearrangement uses TRBV6-6 and TRBJ2-5; 8 bases fit TRBD1. The trim removed 6 bases at V and 7 bases at J, leaving 4 bases unmatched. Per germline, CDR1 MNHNY and CDR2 SVGAGI (reference sequence). CDR3 length: 12 amino acids. The CDR3 here is CASRGTGGTQYF. CDR3 DNA sequence: TGTGCCAGCAGGGGGACAGGCGGGACCCAGTACTTC.

The rearrangement links TRBV9 to TRBJ2-7, with D possibly matching TRBD2 (6 bases). This CDR3 spans 16 amino acids. Looked up from germline, CDR1 is SGDLS and CDR2 is YYNGEE. V was pared by 0 bases and J by 1 base, with 14 bases between. The CDR3 loop reads CASSVAEASASYEQYF. CDR3 nucleotide sequence: TGTGCCAGCAGCGTAGCTGAGGCTAGCGCTTCCTACGAGCAGTACTTC.

This clone has just one count. The chain has TRBV11-2 and TRBJ2-1; 12 nucleotides line up with TRBD2. There are 16 residues in the CDR3. Trimming removed 5 bases from V and 6 bases from J; junction bases left unmatched: 8. CDR1 and CDR2 from the germline V gene are SGHAT and FQNNGV. CDR3 bases: TGTGCCAGCAGCGGATTGACTAGCGGGAGATCCAATGAGCAGTTCTTC. It is translated as CASSGLTSGRSNEQFF.

The chain employs TRBV28 and TRBJ1-2; tentative D call: TRBD1 (5 bases). V was cut by 7 bases and J by 4 bases, with 16 bases left in between. Germline V gene sequence: CDR1 MDHEN, CDR2 SYDVKM. CDR3 length equals 14 residues. The CDR3 DNA is TGTGCCAGCACGATCGGAGGGGAAATCTATGGCTACACCTTC. Translated, it gives CASTIGGEIYGYTF.

Concerning this clone itself: The junction and the germline gene differ at one end; a read error may be behind it. Other DNA variants within this sample encode the same CDR3. The chain carries TRBV5-4 and TRBJ1-2, with a possible D match to TRBD1 (5 bases). The CDR3 sequence is 13 residues long. Germline CDR1 is SGHNT and CDR2 is YYREEE (reference sequence). CDR3 bases: TGTGCCAGCAGCTTGAAGGGGAACTATGGATACACCTTC. Translated, it gives CASSLKGNYGYTF.

This sequence joins TRBV15 and TRBJ2-1; tentatively, D is TRBD2 (6 bases). The germline V gene encodes CDR1 LNHNV and CDR2 YYDKDF (reference sequence). The CDR3 length is 17 residues. V was clipped by 0 bases and J by 5 bases, with 17 bases between them. CDR3 sequence: CATSRDGSGWENNEQFF. The CDR3, as DNA: TGTGCCACCAGCAGAGATGGAAGCGGGTGGGAAAACAATGAGCAGTTCTTC.

J is TRBJ1-5 and V is TRBV27; D may be TRBD1 (6 bases). CDR3 size: 13 residues. Trimming took off 7 bases at V and 8 bases at J, with 15 bases between the two ends. Germline-derived CDR1 and CDR2 are MNHEY and SMNVEV (reference sequence). CDR3 DNA: TGTGCCAGCACCAGGACAGTAAGGAAGCCCCAGCATTTT. It translates to CASTRTVRKPQHF.

The chain has TRBV6-4 and TRBJ2-7, with a possible D match to TRBD2 (6 bases). The CDR3 contains 16 residues. CDR1 is MRHNA, CDR2 SNTAGT, per germline. Trimming shortened V by 5 bases and J by 2 bases, and 19 bases separated the two germline ends. As DNA, the CDR3 is TGTGCCAGCAGTTTAAATGCGGGACCTAATGCCTACGAGCAGTACTTC. This codes for CASSLNAGPNAYEQYF.

The chain links TRBV19 to TRBJ2-1, with 11 bases aligning to TRBD2. CDR1 and CDR2 from the germline V gene are LNHDA and SQIVND (reference sequence). This CDR3 is 16 amino acids long. V was clipped by 4 bases and J by 4 bases; unmatched bases: 6. DNA for the CDR3: TGTGCCAGTAGTACTCCGGGACTAGCGGATTACAATGAGCAGTTCTTC. It codes for CASSTPGLADYNEQFF. Full variable domain (remainder filled in from reference TRBV19 and TRBJ2-1): DGGITQSPKYLFRKEGQNVTLSCEQNLNHDAMYWYRQDPGQGLRLIYYSQIVNDFQKGDIAEGYSVSREKKESFPLTVTSAQKNPTAFYLCASSTPGLADYNEQFFGPGTRLTVL.

V usage is TRBV5-1 and J usage is TRBJ2-2; 12 positions match TRBD1. Trimming took 4 bases from V and 0 from J; bases not matched to a gene: 7. The CDR3 has 18 amino acids. Germline loops: CDR1 SGHRS, CDR2 YFSETQ. This chain's CDR3 is CASSLAGQGAANTGELFF. The CDR3 DNA reads as TGCGCCAGCAGCCTGGCGGGACAGGGGGCAGCGAACACCGGGGAGCTGTTTTTT.

The rearrangement joins TRBV5-1 to TRBJ1-1; tentative D call: TRBD1 (5 bases). Germline V lookup: CDR1 SGHRS, CDR2 YFSETQ. Trimming cost V 1 base and J 4 bases, with 11 bases left between them. This CDR3 region has 14 residues. The CDR3 region is CASSLWQGSTEAFF. CDR3 DNA: TGCGCCAGCAGCTTGTGGCAGGGAAGCACTGAAGCTTTCTTT.

V and J are TRBV11-2 and TRBJ2-7; 9 nucleotides agree with TRBD2. J gave up 2 bases and V 5 bases, and 13 bases lay outside the gene matches. The CDR3 extends over 17 amino acids. The germline V gene has CDR1 SGHAT and CDR2 FQNNGV. The CDR3 region is CASSPPVVEREAYEQYF. The CDR3 DNA sequence: TGTGCCAGCAGCCCTCCGGTGGTGGAGCGGGAGGCCTACGAGCAGTACTTC.

J is TRBJ1-1 and V is TRBV27; D gene uncertain. The V end lost 3 bases, the J end lost 3 bases, and 8 bases lay between the germline ends. Germline CDR1 MNHEY, CDR2 SMNVEV (reference sequence). The CDR3 consists of 13 residues. CDR3 loop: CASSFGSDTEAFF. DNA for the CDR3: TGTGCCAGCAGTTTCGGTTCGGACACTGAAGCTTTCTTT.

For the CDR3, the DNA is TGTGCCAGCAGTGAATTGGGCCTAGCAGAGACCCAGTACTTC. Translating gives CASSELGLAETQYF. This chain joins TRBV25-1 and TRBJ2-5; D possibly corresponds to TRBD2 (5 bases). V gave up 1 base and J gave up 4 bases, with 10 bases separating them. This CDR3 comprises 14 residues. Germline V gene sequence: CDR1 MGHDK, CDR2 SYGVNS. The entire variable domain, with the rest obtained from reference TRBV25-1 and TRBJ2-5, is as follows: EADIYQTPRYLVIGTGKKITLECSQTMGHDKMYWYQQDPGMELHLIHYSYGVNSTEKGDLSSESTVSRIRTEHFPLTLESARPSHTSQYLCASSELGLAETQYFGPGTRLLVL.

V gene TRBV7-6 combines with J gene TRBJ2-7, with TRBD2 matching over 8 bases. CDR3 size: 16 residues. The trim removed 5 bases at V and 3 bases at J, leaving 12 bases unmatched. From germline, CDR1 is SGHVS and CDR2 FNYEAQ. CDR3 sequence reads: CASSRGSLAGRYEQYF. The CDR3 DNA reads TGTGCCAGCAGCCGAGGGAGCCTAGCGGGTCGCTACGAGCAGTACTTC. The full variable domain, rest sourced from reference TRBV7-6 and TRBJ2-7, is GAGVSQSPRYKVTKRGQDVALRCDPISGHVSLYWYRQALGQGPEFLTYFNYEAQQDKSGLPNDRFSAERPEGSISTLTIQRTEQRDSAMYRCASSRGSLAGRYEQYFGPGTRLTVT.